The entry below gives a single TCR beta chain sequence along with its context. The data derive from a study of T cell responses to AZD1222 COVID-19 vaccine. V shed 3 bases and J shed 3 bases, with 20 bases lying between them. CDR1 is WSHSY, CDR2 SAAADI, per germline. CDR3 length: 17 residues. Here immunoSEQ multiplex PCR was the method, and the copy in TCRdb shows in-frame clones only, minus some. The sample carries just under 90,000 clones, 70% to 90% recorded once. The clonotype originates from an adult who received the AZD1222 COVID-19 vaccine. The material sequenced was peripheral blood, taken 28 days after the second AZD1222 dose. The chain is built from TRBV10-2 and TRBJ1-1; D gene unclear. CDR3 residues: CASSESRPGQKDTEAFF. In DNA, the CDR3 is TGCGCCAGCAGTGAATCGCGCCCTGGGCAAAAAGACACTGAAGCTTTCTTT.